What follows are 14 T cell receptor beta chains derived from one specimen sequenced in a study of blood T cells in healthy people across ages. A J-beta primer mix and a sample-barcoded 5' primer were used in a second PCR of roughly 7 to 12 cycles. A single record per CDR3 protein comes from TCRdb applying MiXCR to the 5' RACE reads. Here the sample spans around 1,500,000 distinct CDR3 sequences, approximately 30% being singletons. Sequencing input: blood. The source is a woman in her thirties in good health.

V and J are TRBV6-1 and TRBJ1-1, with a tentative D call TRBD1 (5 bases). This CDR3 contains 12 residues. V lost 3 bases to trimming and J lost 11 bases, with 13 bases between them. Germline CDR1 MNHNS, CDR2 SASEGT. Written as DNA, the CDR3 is TGTGCCAGCAGTGAGTTAGGGGAGGAGGCTTTCTTT. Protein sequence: CASSELGEEAFF.

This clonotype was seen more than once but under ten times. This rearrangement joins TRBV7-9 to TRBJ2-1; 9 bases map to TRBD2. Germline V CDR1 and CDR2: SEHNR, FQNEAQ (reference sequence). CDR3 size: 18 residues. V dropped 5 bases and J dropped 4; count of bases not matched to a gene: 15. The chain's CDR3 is CASSQNSGGNTIYNEQFF. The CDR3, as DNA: TGTGCCAGCAGCCAAAATAGCGGGGGAAATACTATTTACAATGAGCAGTTCTTC.

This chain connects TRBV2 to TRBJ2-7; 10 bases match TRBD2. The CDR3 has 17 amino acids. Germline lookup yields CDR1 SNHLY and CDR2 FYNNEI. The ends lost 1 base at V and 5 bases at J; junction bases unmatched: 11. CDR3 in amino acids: CASSEVDGLAVPHEQYF. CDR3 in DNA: TGTGCCAGCAGTGAAGTTGATGGACTAGCGGTTCCTCACGAGCAGTACTTC.

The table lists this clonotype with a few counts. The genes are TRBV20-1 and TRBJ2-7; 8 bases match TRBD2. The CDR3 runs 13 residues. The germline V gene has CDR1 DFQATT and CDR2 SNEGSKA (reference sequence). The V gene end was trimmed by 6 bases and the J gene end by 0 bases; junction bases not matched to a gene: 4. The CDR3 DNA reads TGCAGTGCCTGCACTAGCGGCTCCTACGAGCAGTACTTC. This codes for CSACTSGSYEQYF.

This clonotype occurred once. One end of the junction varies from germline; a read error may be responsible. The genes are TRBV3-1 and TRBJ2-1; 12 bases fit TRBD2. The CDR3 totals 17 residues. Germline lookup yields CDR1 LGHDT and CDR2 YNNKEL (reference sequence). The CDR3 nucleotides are TGTGCCGGCAGCGCCCGACTAGCGGGGGCTAAATACAATGAGCAGTTCTTC. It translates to CAGSARLAGAKYNEQFF.

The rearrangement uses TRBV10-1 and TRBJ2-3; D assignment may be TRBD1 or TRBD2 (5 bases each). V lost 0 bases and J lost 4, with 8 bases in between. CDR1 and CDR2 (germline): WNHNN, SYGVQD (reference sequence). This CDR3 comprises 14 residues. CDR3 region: CASSESLGADTQYF. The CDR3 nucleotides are TGCGCCAGCAGTGAGTCTCTGGGGGCAGATACGCAGTATTTT.

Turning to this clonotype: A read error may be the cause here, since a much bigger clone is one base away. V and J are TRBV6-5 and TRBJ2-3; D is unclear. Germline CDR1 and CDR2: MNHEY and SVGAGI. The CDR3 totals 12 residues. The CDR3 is CASRDGTDTRYF. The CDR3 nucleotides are TGTGCCAGCAGGGACGGCACAGATACGCGGTATTTT.

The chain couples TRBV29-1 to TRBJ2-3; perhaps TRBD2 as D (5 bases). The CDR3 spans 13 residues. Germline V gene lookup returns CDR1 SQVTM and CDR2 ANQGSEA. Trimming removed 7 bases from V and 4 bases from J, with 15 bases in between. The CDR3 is CSGRRRTADTQYF. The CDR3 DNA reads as TGCAGCGGGAGGCGGCGGACCGCAGATACGCAGTATTTT.

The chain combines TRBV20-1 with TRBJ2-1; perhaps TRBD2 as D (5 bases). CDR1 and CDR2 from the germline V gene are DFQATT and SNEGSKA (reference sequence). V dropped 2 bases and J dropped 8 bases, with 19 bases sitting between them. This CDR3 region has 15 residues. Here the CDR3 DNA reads TGCAGTGCTAGACACAGCGAGGGATACAGCGATGAGCAGTTCTTC. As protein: CSARHSEGYSDEQFF.

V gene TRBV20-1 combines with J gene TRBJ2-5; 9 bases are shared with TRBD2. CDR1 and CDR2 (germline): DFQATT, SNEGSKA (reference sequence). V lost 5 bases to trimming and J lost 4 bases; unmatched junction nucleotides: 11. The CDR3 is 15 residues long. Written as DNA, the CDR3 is TGCAGTGCTTCTCAGGGACTAGCCCGAGGAGAGACCCAGTACTTC. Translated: CSASQGLARGETQYF.

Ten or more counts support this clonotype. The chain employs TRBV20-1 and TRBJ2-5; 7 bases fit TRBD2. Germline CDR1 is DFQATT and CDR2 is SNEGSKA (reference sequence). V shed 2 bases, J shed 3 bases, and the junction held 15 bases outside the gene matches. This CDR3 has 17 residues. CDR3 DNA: TGCAGTGCTAGATCCAGGGATGGGCGGGAGAAAGAAGAGACCCAGTACTTC. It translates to CSARSRDGREKEETQYF.

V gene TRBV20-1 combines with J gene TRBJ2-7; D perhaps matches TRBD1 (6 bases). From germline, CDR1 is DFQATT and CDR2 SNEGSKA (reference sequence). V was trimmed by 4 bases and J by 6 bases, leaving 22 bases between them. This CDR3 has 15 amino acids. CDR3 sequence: CSAITKQGVLGEQYF. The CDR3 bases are TGCAGTGCTATCACGAAACAGGGAGTGCTAGGCGAGCAGTACTTC.

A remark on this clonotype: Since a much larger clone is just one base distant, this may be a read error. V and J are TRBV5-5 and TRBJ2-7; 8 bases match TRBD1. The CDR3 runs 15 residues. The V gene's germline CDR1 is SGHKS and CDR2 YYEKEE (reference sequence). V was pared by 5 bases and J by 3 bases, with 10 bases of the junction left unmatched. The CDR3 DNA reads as TGTGCCAGCAGAACCGACAGGGGAGCTTTCTACGAGCAGTACTTC. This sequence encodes CASRTDRGAFYEQYF.

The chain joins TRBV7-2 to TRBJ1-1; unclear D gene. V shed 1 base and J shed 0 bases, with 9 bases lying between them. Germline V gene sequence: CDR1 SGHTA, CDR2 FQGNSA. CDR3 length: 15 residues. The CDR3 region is CASSLGPLMNTEAFF. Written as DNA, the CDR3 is TGTGCCAGCAGCTTAGGTCCGTTAATGAACACTGAAGCTTTCTTT.